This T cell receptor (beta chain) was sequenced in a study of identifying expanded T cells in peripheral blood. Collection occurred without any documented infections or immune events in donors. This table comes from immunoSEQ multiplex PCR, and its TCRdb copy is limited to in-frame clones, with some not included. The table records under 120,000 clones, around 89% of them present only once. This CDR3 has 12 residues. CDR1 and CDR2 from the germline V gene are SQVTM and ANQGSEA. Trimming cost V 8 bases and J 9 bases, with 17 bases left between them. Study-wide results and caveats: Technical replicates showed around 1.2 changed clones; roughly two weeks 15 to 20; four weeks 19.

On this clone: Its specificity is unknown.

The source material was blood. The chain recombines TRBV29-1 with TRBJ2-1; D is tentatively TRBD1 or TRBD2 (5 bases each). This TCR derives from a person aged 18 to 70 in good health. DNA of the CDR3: TGCAGCCCGGGAACGGGTGGGGGTGAGCAGTTCTTC. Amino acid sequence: CSPGTGGGEQFF.